The clone carrying this T cell receptor (beta chain) has just a few counts. Its antigen is not known. These data belong to a study of somatic mutations in cytotoxic T cells in rheumatoid arthritis. On the study more broadly: Flow-sorting brought some V beta antibody-stained T-cell populations to nearly 100% purity, V beta1+ cells sequenced for TCRB among them. Points from the study as a whole: Antigens recognized by the expanded CD8+ clones were unknown. Rheumatoid arthritis patients, but not healthy controls, exhibited increasing CD8+ clonality with age.

Using immunoSEQ multiplex PCR, the repertoire was profiled, and TCRdb retains in-frame clones only, with some absent. Among 8,500 to 11,000 clones listed, around 80% were seen once. This receptor was identified in a woman between 45 and 65 years old in good health. Sequencing input: CD8+ T cells sorted from blood.

The CDR3 DNA follows: TGTGCCTGGATCACGACAGAAAACCTTAACTATGGCTACACCTTC. Translated: CAWITTENLNYGYTF. The gene calls are TRBV30 and TRBJ1-2; perhaps TRBD1 as D (5 bases). Germline CDR1 reads GTSNPN; CDR2 reads SVGIG (reference sequence). V was cut by 4 bases and J by 1 base, with 16 bases left in between. There are 15 residues in the CDR3. The variable domain in full, with the rest retrieved from reference TRBV30 and TRBJ1-2, is SQTIHQWPATLVQPVGSPLSLECTVEGTSNPNLYWYRQAAGRGLQLLFYSVGIGQISSEVPQNLSASRPQDRQFILSSKKLLLSDSGFYLCAWITTENLNYGYTFGSGTRLTVV.